This T cell receptor beta chain was retrieved from a study of blood T cell repertoires in COVID-19. In the study overall: Collection of acute and convalescent COVID-19 samples took place in the United States, Italy and Spain. T cells, B-cell-depleted T cells, or PBMCs supplied cDNA or gDNA.

Germline CDR1 is MDHEN and CDR2 is SYDVKM. This CDR3 comprises 13 residues. Trimming shortened V by 8 bases and J by 3 bases, and 13 bases separated the two germline ends. This clone occurred a few times. Original data processing: Reference gene primer amplification yielded estimated nucleated cell counts. TCRdb's copy holds only in-frame clones and misses some; the assay was immunoSEQ multiplex PCR. V and J calls and clone size are as listed in that table; D and trimming were resolved from the DNA. The sample yields fewer than 75,000 clones, roughly 79% seen once. Sequenced sample: peripheral blood. The V and J genes are TRBV28 and TRBJ1-1, with a weak D call TRBD1 (5 bases). The clonotype was recovered from an older woman with acute or convalescent COVID-19. CDR3 nucleotide sequence: TGTGCCAGCCGGGACGGGGGTGACACTGAAGCTTTCTTT. Its protein is CASRDGGDTEAFF.